The clone carrying this T cell receptor (beta chain) qualifies as medium-sized. The target antigen is unknown. From the 5' RACE reads, TCRdb called clonotypes with MiXCR, one entry per CDR3 protein. Of 400,000 to 500,000 distinct CDR3 sequences listed, 20% to 25% are singletons. The CDR3 is 20 amino acids. V lost 2 bases and J 5 bases, leaving 26 bases between the germline ends. Per germline, CDR1 KGHDR and CDR2 SFDVKD. This entry belongs to a study of T-cell memory formation after mild COVID-19. The study's findings and limits: Clones that contracted from day 15 to 85 had balanced CD4/CD8; later expanders were CD4+ biased.

The sequencing input was PBMCs or a T cell subset sorted from them (not recorded which). The sequence derives from an adult woman who had mild COVID-19 (a few samples of this study predate the infection). Cell type and time point are not known. V is TRBV24-1 and J is TRBJ1-4; TRBD1 is a possible D gene (6 bases). CDR3 in amino acids: CATSDSRGGAGAGSNEKLFF. CDR3 sequence (DNA): TGTGCCACCAGTGATTCGCGCGGCGGTGCAGGGGCGGGATCGAATGAAAAACTGTTTTTT.